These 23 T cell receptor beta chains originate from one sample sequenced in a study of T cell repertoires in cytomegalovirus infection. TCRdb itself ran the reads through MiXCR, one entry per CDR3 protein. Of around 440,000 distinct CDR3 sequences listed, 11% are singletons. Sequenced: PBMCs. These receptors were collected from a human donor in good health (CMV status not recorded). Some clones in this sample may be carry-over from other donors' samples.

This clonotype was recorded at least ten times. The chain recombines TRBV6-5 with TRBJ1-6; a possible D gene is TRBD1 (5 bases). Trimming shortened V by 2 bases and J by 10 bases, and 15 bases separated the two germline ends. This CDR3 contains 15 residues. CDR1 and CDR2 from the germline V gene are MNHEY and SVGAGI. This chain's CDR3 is CASSYRRQSESPLHF. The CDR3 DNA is TGTGCCAGCAGTTACCGAAGACAGTCGGAGTCACCCCTCCACTTT.

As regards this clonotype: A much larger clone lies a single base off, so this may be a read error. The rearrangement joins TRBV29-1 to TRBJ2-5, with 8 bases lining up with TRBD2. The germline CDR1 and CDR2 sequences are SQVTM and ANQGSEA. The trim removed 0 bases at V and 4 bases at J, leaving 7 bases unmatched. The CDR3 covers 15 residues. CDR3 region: CSVEDRFLAGETQYF. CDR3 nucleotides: TGCAGCGTTGAAGATAGGTTTCTAGCGGGAGAGACCCAGTACTTC.

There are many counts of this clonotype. CDR3 DNA: TGTGCCAGCAGCTCCCCCCACCAGGAAGCTTTCTTT. Residues: CASSSPHQEAFF. The rearrangement links TRBV7-2 to TRBJ1-1; no clear D gene. The CDR3 runs to 12 residues. With 4 bases removed from V and 8 bases from J, the gap between germline ends came to 11 bases. The germline CDR1 and CDR2 sequences are SGHTA and FQGNSA.

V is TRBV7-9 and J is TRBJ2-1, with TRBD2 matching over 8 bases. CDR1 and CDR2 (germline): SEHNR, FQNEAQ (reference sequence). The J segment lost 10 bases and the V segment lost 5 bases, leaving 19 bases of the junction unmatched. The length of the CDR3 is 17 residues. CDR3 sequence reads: CASSIGPGLAPPEEQFF. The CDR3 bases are TGTGCCAGCAGCATAGGGCCCGGACTAGCTCCTCCGGAAGAGCAGTTCTTC.

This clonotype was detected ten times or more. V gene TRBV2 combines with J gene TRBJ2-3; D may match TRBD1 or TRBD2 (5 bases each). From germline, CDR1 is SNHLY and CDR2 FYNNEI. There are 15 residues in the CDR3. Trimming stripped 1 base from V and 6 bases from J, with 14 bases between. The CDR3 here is CASSEGGLKTDTQYF. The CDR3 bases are TGTGCCAGCAGTGAAGGGGGGTTGAAGACTGATACGCAGTATTTT. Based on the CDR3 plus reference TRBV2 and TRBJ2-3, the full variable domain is EPEVTQTPSHQVTQMGQEVILRCVPISNHLYFYWYRQILGQKVEFLVSFYNNEISEKSEIFDDQFSVERPDGSNFTLKIRSTKLEDSAMYFCASSEGGLKTDTQYFGPGTRLTVL.

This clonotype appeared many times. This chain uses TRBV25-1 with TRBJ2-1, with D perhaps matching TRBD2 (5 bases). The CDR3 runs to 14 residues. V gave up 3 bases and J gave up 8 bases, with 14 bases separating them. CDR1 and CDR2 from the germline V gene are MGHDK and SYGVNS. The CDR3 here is CASSDGIQLDEQFF. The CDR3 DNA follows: TGTGCCAGCAGTGACGGGATTCAGCTCGATGAGCAGTTCTTC. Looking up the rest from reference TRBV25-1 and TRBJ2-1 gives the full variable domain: EADIYQTPRYLVIGTGKKITLECSQTMGHDKMYWYQQDPGMELHLIHYSYGVNSTEKGDLSSESTVSRIRTEHFPLTLESARPSHTSQYLCASSDGIQLDEQFFGPGTRLTVL.

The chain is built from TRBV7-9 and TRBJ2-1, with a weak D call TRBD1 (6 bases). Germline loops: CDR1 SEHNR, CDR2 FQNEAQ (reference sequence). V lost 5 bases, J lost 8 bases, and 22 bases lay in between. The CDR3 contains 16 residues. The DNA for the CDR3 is TGTGCCAGCAGCGGGGGCAGGGCTGTCTTGGAAGATGAGCAGTTCTTC. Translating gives CASSGGRAVLEDEQFF.

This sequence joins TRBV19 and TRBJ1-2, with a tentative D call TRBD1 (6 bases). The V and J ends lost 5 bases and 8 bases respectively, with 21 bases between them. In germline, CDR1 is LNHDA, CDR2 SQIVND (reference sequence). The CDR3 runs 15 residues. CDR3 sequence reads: CASSPQKDRNKGYTF. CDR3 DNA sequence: TGTGCCAGTAGTCCTCAGAAAGACAGGAATAAAGGCTACACCTTC.

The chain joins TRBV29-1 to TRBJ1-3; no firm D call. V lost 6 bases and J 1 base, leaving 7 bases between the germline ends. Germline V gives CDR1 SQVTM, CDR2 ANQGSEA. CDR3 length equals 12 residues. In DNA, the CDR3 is TGCAGCGTCCAACAGTCTGGAAACACCATATATTTT. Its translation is CSVQQSGNTIYF.

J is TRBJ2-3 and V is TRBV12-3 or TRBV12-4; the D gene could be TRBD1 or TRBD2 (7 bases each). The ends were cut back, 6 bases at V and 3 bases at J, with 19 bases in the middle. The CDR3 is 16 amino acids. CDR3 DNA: TGTGCCAGCAGACTAAGACAGGGAGGGGTGACAGATACGCAGTATTTT. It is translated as CASRLRQGGVTDTQYF.

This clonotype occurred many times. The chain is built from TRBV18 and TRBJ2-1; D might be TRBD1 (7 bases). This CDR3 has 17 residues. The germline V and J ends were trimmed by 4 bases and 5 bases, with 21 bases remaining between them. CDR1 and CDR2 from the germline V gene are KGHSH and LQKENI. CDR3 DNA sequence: TGTGCCAGCTCACTACGGACTAACAGGGGCACACACAATGAGCAGTTCTTC. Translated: CASSLRTNRGTHNEQFF.

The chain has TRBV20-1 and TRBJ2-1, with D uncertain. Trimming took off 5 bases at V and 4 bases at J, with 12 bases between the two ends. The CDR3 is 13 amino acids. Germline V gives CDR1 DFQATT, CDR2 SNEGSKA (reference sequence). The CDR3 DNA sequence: TGCAGTGCTCCCTATGGCGCGTACAATGAGCAGTTCTTC. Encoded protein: CSAPYGAYNEQFF.

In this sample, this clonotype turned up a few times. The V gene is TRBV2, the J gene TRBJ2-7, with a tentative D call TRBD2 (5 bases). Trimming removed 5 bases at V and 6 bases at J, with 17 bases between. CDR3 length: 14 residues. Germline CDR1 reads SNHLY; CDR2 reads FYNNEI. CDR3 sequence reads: CASSPREVPGEQYF. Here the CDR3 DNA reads TGTGCCAGCAGTCCACGGGAAGTCCCCGGCGAGCAGTACTTC.

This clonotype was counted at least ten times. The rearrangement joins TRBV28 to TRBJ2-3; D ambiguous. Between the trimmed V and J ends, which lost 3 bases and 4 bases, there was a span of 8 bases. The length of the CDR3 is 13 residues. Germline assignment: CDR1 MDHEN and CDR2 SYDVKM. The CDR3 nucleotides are TGTGCCAGCAGTTTGGCGGCGGCAGATACGCAGTATTTT. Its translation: CASSLAAADTQYF.

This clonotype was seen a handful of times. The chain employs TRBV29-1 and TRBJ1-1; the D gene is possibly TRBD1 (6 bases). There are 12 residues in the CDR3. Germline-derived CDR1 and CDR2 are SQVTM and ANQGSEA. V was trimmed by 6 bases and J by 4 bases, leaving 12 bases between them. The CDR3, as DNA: TGCAGCGTCGAAATAGGGGGCACTGAAGCTTTCTTT. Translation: CSVEIGGTEAFF. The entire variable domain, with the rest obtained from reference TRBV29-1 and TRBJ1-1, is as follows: SAVISQKPSRDICQRGTSLTIQCQVDSQVTMMFWYRQQPGQSLTLIATANQGSEATYESGFVIDKFPISRPNLTFSTLTVSNMSPEDSSIYLCSVEIGGTEAFFGQGTRLTVV.

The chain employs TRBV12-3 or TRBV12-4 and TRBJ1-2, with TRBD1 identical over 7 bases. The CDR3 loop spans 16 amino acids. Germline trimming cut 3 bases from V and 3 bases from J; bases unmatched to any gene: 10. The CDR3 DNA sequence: TGTGCCAGCAGTTTCGCGCGGGACAGAACTTACTATGGCTACACCTTC. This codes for CASSFARDRTYYGYTF.

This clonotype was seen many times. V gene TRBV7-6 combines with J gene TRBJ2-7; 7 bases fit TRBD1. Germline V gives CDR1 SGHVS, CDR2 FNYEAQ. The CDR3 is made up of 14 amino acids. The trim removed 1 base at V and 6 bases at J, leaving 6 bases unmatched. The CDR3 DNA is TGTGCCAGCAGCTTAGGGCAGGGGGTGAGCGAGCAGTACTTC. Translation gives CASSLGQGVSEQYF.

The CDR3 coding sequence is TGTGCCACCTCCCAATTGGGAGGCCTTGATGGCTACACCTTC. Amino acids: CATSQLGGLDGYTF. This sequence joins TRBV24-1 and TRBJ1-2, with D hard to call. CDR1 is KGHDR, CDR2 SFDVKD, per germline. The CDR3 contains 14 residues. Trimming left V 9 bases short and J 6 bases short, with 19 bases between.

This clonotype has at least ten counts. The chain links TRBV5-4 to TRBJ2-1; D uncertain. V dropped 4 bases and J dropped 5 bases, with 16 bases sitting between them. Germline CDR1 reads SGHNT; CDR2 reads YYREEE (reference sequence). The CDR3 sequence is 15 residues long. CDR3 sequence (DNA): TGTGCCAGCAGCCAATCTGCGGCGTCTCACAATGAGCAGTTCTTC. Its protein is CASSQSAASHNEQFF.

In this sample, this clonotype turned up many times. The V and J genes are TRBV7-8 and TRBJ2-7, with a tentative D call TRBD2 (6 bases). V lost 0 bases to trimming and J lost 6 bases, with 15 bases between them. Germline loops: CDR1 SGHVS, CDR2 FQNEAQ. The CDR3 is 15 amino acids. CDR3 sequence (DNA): TGTGCCAGCAGCTTAGCTGTCGGGGGACCCTCCGAGCAGTACTTC. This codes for CASSLAVGGPSEQYF.

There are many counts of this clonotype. The CDR3 nucleotides are TGCAGTGCTACCACGGGACAGCACAATCAGCCCCAGCATTTT. Amino acids: CSATTGQHNQPQHF. The V call is TRBV20-1, the J call TRBJ1-5; 7 nucleotides match TRBD1. Germline values: CDR1 DFQATT, CDR2 SNEGSKA (reference sequence). After removal of 4 bases from V and 3 bases from J, the junction contained 6 bases not matched to a gene. The CDR3 covers 14 residues.

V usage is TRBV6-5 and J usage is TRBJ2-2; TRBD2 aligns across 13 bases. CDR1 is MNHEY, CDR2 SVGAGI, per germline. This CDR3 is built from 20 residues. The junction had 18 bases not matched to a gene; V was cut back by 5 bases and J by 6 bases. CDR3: CASSARLAGGAVEVAGELFF. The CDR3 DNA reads TGTGCCAGCAGTGCTCGACTAGCGGGGGGAGCCGTCGAGGTCGCCGGGGAGCTGTTTTTT.

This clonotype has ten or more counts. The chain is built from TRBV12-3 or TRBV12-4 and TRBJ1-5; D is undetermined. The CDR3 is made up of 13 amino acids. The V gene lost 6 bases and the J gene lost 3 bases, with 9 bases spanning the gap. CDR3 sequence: CASSQDNNQPQHF. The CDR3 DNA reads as TGTGCCAGCAGCCAAGACAACAATCAGCCCCAGCATTTT.